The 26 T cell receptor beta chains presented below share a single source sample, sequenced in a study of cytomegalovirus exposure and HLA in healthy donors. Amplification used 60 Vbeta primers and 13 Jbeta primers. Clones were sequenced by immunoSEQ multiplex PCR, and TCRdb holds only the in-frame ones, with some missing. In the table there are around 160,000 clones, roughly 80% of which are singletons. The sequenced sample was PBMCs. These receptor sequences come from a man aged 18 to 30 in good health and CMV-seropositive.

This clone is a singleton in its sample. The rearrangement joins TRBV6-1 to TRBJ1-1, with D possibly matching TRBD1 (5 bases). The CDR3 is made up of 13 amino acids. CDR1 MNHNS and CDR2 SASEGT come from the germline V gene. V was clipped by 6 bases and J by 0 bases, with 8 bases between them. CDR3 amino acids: CASSVTVNTEAFF. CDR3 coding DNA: TGTGCCAGCAGCGTGACAGTGAACACTGAAGCTTTCTTT.

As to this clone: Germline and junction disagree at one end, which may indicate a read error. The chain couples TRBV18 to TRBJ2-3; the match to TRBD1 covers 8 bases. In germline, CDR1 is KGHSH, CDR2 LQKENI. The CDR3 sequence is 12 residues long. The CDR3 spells CASSAGQAGQFF. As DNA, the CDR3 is TGTGCCAGCTCAGCGGGACAGGCTGGGCAATTTTTT.

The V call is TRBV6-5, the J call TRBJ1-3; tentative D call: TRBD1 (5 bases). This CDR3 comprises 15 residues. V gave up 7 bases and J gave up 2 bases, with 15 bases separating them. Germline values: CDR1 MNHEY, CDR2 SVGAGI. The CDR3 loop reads CASTPGGITGNTIYF. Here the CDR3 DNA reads TGTGCCAGCACCCCGGGGGGTATCACTGGAAACACCATATATTTT.

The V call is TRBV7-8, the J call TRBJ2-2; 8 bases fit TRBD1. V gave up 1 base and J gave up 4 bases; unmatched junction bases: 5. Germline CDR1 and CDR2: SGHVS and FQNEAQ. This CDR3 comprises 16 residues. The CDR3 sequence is CASSLVGTGSTGELFF. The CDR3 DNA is TGTGCCAGCAGCTTAGTAGGGACAGGATCCACCGGGGAGCTGTTTTTT.

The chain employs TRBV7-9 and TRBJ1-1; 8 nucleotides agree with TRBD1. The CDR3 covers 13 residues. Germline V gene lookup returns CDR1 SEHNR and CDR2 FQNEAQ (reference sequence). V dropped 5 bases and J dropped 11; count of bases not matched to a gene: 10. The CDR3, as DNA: TGTGCCAGCAGCCCGGCAGGGGGCGCGTGGGCTTTCTTT. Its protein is CASSPAGGAWAFF.

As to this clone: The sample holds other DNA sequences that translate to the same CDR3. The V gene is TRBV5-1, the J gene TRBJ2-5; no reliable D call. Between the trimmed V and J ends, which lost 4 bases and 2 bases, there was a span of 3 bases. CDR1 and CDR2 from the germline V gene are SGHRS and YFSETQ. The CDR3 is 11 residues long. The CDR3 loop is CASSLQETQYF. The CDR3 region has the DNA TGCGCCAGCAGCCTACAAGAGACCCAGTACTTC.

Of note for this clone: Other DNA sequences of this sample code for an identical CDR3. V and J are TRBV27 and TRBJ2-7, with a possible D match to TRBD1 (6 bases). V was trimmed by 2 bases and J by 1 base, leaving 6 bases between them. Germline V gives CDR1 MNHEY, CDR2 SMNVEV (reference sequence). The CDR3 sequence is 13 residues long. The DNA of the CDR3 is TGTGCCAGCAGTTTAACAGGGTCCTACGAGCAGTACTTC. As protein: CASSLTGSYEQYF.

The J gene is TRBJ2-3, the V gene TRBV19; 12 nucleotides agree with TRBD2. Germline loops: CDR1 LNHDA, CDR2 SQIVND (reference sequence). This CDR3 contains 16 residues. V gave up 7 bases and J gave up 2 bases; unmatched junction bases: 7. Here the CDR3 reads CASTDRTSGATDTQYF. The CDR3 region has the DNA TGTGCCAGTACCGACCGGACTAGCGGGGCCACAGATACGCAGTATTTT.

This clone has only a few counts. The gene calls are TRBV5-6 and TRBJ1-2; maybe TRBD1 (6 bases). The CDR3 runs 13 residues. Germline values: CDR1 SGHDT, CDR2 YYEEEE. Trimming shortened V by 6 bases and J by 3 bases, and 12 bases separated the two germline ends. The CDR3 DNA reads TGTGCCAGCATACAGGGAGGGCACTATGGCTACACCTTC. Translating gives CASIQGGHYGYTF.

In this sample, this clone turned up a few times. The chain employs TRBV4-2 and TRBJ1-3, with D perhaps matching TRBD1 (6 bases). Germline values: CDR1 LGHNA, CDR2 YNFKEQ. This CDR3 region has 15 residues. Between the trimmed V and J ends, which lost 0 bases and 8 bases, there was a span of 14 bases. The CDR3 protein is CASSQDLQGGYTIYF. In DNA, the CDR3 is TGTGCCAGCAGCCAAGATCTACAGGGCGGGTACACCATATATTTT.

The DNA of the CDR3 is TGTGCCAGCAGCCTCCGGACAGCTCCTATCGACGAGCAGTACTTC. Amino acids: CASSLRTAPIDEQYF. This rearrangement joins TRBV9 to TRBJ2-7, with D possibly TRBD1 on 6 matching bases. Looked up from germline, CDR1 is SGDLS and CDR2 is YYNGEE. Trimming pared 4 bases from V and 5 bases from J, leaving 19 bases between. This CDR3 has 15 amino acids.

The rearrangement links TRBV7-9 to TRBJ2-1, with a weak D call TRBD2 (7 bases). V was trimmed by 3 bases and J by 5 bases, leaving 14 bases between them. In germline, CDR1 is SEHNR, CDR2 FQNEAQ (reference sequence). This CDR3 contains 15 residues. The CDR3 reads CASSFQQGGDNEQFF. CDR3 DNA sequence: TGTGCCAGCAGCTTTCAGCAAGGGGGGGACAATGAGCAGTTCTTC.

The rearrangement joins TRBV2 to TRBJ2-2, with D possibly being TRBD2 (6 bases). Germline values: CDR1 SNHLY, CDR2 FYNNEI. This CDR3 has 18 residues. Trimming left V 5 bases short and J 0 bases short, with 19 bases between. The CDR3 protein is CASSTGLSRVANTGELFF. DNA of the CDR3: TGTGCCAGCAGTACGGGACTGTCGAGGGTAGCGAACACCGGGGAGCTGTTTTTT.

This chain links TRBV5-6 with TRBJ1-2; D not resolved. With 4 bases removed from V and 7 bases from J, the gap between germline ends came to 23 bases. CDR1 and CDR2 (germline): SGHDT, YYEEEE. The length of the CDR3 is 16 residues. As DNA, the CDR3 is TGTGCCAGCAGCCTGCGCCCCACGCGGAGTTTCGGTGGCTACACCTTC. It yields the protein CASSLRPTRSFGGYTF.

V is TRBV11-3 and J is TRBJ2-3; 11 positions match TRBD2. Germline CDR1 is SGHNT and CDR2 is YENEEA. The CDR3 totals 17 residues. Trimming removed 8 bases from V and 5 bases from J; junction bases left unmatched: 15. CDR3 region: CASAPPPLAGERDTQYF. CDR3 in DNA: TGTGCCAGCGCACCCCCCCCACTAGCGGGAGAAAGAGATACGCAGTATTTT.

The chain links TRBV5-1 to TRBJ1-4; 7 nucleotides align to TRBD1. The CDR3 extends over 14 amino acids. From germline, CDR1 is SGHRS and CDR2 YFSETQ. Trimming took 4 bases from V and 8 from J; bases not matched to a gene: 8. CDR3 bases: TGCGCCAGCAGCCCAGGGGGGACAGTAGAAAAACTGTTTTTT. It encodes CASSPGGTVEKLFF.

The CDR3 DNA reads as TGTGCCACCTCCCGGGGTAAGAACACTGAAGCTTTCTTT. This sequence encodes CATSRGKNTEAFF. The chain has TRBV19 and TRBJ1-1; D unresolved. CDR3 length equals 13 residues. Germline values: CDR1 LNHDA, CDR2 SQIVND (reference sequence). V lost 10 bases, J lost 1 base, and 13 bases lay in between.

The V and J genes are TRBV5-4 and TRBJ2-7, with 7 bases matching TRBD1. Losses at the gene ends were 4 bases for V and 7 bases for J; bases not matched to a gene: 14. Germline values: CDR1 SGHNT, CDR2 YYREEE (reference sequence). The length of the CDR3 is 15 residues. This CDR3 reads CASSPEGQSTWEQYF. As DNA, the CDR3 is TGTGCCAGCAGCCCAGAGGGACAGAGTACGTGGGAGCAGTACTTC.

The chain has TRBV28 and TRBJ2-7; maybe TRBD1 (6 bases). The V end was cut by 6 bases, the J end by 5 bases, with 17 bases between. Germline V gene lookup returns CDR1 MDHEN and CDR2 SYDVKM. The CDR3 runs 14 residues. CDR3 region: CASSQEPGAHEQYF. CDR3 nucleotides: TGTGCCAGCAGCCAAGAACCAGGGGCCCACGAGCAGTACTTC.

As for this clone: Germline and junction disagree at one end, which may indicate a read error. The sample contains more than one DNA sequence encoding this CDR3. CDR3 region: CASSLGQGATGELFF. DNA of the CDR3: TGCGCCAGCAGCTTGGGGCAGGGGGCAACCGGAGAGCTGTTTTTT. V and J are TRBV5-1 and TRBJ2-2; 8 nucleotides match TRBD1. CDR1 SGHRS and CDR2 YFSETQ come from the germline V gene. This CDR3 contains 15 residues. Complete variable domain (other parts from reference TRBV5-1 and TRBJ2-2): KAGVTQTPRYLIKTRGQQVTLSCSPISGHRSVSWYQQTPGQGLQFLFEYFSETQRNKGNFPGRFSGRQFSNSRSEMNVSTLELGDSALYLCASSLGQGATGELFFGEGSRLTVL.

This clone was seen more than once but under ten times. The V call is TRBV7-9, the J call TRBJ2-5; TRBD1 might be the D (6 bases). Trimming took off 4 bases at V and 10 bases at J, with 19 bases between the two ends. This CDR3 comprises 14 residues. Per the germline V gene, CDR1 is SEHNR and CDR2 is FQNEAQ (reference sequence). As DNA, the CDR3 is TGTGCCAGCAGCTACATTAGTGGGGGCGCAGACCAGTACTTC. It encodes CASSYISGGADQYF.

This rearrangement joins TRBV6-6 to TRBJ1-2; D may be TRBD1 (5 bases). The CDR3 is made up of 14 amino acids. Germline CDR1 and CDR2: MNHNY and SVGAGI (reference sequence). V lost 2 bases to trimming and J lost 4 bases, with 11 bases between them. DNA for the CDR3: TGTGCCAGCAGTTACCCTGGGGGAGGCTATGGCTACACCTTC. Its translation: CASSYPGGGYGYTF.

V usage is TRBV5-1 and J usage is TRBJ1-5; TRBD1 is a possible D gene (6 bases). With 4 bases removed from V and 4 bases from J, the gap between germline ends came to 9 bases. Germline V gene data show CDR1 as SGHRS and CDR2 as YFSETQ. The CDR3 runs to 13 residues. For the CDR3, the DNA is TGCGCCAGCAGCCCCCAGGGGAATCAGCCCCAGCATTTT. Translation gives CASSPQGNQPQHF.

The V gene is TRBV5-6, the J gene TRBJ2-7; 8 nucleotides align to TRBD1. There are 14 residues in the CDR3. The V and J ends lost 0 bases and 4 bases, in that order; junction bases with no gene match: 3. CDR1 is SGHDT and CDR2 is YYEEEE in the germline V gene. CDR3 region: CASSLGRGRYEQYF. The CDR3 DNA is TGTGCCAGCAGCTTGGGCAGGGGGCGATACGAGCAGTACTTC.

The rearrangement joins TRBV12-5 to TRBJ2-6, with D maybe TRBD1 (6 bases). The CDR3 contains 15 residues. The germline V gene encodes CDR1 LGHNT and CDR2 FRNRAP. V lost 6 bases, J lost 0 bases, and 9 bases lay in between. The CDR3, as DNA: TGTGCTAGTGGGGACAGTAACTCTGGGGCCAACGTCCTGACTTTC. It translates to CASGDSNSGANVLTF.

The CDR3 region is CASSQGPTGSEGYTF. In DNA form, the CDR3 reads TGCGCCAGCAGCCAAGGACCTACAGGGAGTGAGGGCTACACCTTC. The rearrangement uses TRBV4-1 and TRBJ1-2, with a weak D call TRBD1 (6 bases). CDR3 size: 15 residues. Germline CDR1 and CDR2: MGHRA and YSYEKL. Deletions cut 1 base from V and 8 bases from J, with 17 bases between.